Sequencing of this T cell receptor beta chain was carried out in a study of cytomegalovirus exposure and HLA in healthy donors. For the study at large: The same platform was used for the 110 or so validation repertoires and the roughly 600 first-cohort repertoires, a later analysis reported.

TCRdb's copy holds only in-frame clones and misses some; the assay was immunoSEQ multiplex PCR. Of 70,000 to 90,000 clones in the sample, just under 85% are singletons; the top ten hold 2.5% to 3%. V trimming: 8 bases; J trimming: 5 bases; junction bases outside the gene matches: 8. The CDR3 has 13 residues. Germline V gives CDR1 MNHEY, CDR2 SVGAGI. The V and J genes are TRBV6-5 and TRBJ2-5; 7 nucleotides align to TRBD2. The receptor was isolated from a man younger than 45 in good health and CMV-seronegative. The sample consisted of PBMCs. CDR3 sequence (DNA): TGTGCCAGCCTTGGGGGGGGTGGTGAGACCCAGTACTTC. Protein: CASLGGGGETQYF.